This TCR beta chain emerged from a study of cytomegalovirus exposure and HLA in healthy donors. The CDR3 covers 14 residues. CDR1 is SGHNT, CDR2 YYREEE, per germline (reference sequence). V was trimmed by 1 base and J by 2 bases, leaving 8 bases between them. 13 Jbeta primers and 60 Vbeta primers were used for the PCR. Assay: immunoSEQ multiplex PCR; the TCRdb copy retains only in-frame clones and omits some. The sample lists fewer than 200,000 clones; roughly 80% were seen once. The material sequenced was PBMCs. The clonotype comes from a woman between 18 and 29 years old in good health and CMV-seronegative. The chain recombines TRBV5-4 with TRBJ2-3, with D possibly matching TRBD1 (5 bases). The CDR3 here is CASSLSGYTDTQYF. For the CDR3, the DNA is TGTGCCAGCAGCTTGTCAGGGTACACAGATACGCAGTATTTT.